The source of this T cell receptor (beta chain) is a study of human T cells and chemical hapten exposure. Across the study: Sensitization applied 2% DPC to approximately 2 cm by approximately 2 cm of upper inner arm skin.

General study points: Controls had significantly fewer large CDR3 similarity clusters than were formed by expanded TCRs. Correlating positively with patch test score were the PT1 expanded TCR counts.

This clonotype has only a few counts. The antigen remains undetermined. MiXCR was run by TCRdb on the RACE reads, yielding one entry per CDR3 protein. The data hold fewer than 300,000 distinct CDR3 sequences, with more than 6.5% observed a single time. V lost 7 bases to trimming and J lost 2 bases; unmatched junction nucleotides: 6. Germline V lookup: CDR1 MNHEY, CDR2 SVGAGI. This CDR3 has 14 residues. The sample's time point: pre-sensitization, week 0. Treatment specified: therapeutic diphenylcyclopropenone sensitization with weekly scalp DPC. This TCR came from a woman aged 40 to 50 with alopecia areata. Some clones in this sample may be carry-over from other donors' samples. The chain recombines TRBV6-5 with TRBJ2-7, with TRBD1 matching 9 bases. The specimen comprised whole blood, sampled in connection with sensitization to the hapten diphenylcyclopropenone (DPC). The CDR3 bases are TGTGCCAGCACCCGGGGACAGGGACCCTACGAGCAGTACTTC. Residues: CASTRGQGPYEQYF.